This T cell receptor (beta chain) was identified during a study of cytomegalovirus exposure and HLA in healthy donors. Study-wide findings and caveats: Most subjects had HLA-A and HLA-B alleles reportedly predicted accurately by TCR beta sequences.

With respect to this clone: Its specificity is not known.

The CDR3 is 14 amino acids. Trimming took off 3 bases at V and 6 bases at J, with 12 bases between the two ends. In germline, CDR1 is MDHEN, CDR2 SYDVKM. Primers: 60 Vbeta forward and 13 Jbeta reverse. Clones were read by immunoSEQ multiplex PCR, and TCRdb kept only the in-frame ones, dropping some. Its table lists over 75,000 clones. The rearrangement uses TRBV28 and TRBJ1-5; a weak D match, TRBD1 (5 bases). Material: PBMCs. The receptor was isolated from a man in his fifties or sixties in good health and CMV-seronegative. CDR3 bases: TGTGCCAGCAGTTTGCACAGGCTCGGTCAGCCCCAGCATTTT. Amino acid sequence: CASSLHRLGQPQHF.